This is a list of T cell receptor beta chains from one sample in a study of blood T cell repertoires in COVID-19. Measured with immunoSEQ multiplex PCR; TCRdb has only the in-frame clones, and not every one. The repertoire holds around 200,000 clones, with around 86% as singletons. The specimen was PBMCs or T cells enriched from blood (not recorded which). The receptors originated from a middle-aged woman with acute COVID-19. The CDR3 runs from the conserved cysteine through the conserved F or W. Each record gives: D gene, clone size, J gene, V gene, CDR3 DNA, CDR3 protein. A D gene is named only where the DNA matches it firmly. Size tells how often a clone was seen (once, few, many) or the class of an expanded clone, and some rows leave it out.

>TRBD2|.|TRBJ2-1|TRBV2
TGTGCCAGCAGCCAAATAGCGGGGGACTACAATGAGCAGTTCTTC
CASSQIAGDYNEQFF
>TRBD2|.|TRBJ2-1|TRBV11-2
TGTGCCAGCAGCGGACTAGCGGGGGGGCCCTACAATGAGCAGTTCTTC
CASSGLAGGPYNEQFF
>.|.|TRBJ1-2|TRBV6-2/TRBV6-3
TGTGCCAGCAGTTACTCAAGAGGGTTTCATTTGAATGGCTACACCTTC
CASSYSRGFHLNGYTF
>.|.|TRBJ1-2|TRBV9
TGTGCCAGCAGCGTAGGAGGCAGCGTAACTAACTATGGCTACACCTTC
CASSVGGSVTNYGYTF
>.|.|TRBJ1-2|TRBV5-4
TGTGCCAGCAGCTTGGACAGTGTAACCTATGGCTACACCTTC
CASSLDSVTYGYTF
>.|.|TRBJ1-2|TRBV29-1
TGCAGCGTTGTGTTAGGGGAAGGCTATGGCTACACCTTC
CSVVLGEGYGYTF
>TRBD1|.|TRBJ1-5|TRBV30
TGTGCCTGGAGCCCAACCCTTCTCCTGGGACAGGGGTATAGCAATCAGCCCCAGCATTTT
CAWSPTLLLGQGYSNQPQHF
>TRBD1|.|TRBJ1-5|TRBV18
TGTGCCAGCTCCCCGGACAGGTCAGTGGGTCAGCCCCAGCATTTT
CASSPDRSVGQPQHF
>.|.|TRBJ1-4|TRBV5-5
TGTGCCAGCAGCTTAATTACAGTGGCAGGGGTCGAAAAACTGTTTTTT
CASSLITVAGVEKLFF
>.|.|TRBJ1-5|TRBV5-1
TGCGCCAGCAGCCCGGGCGACAGCCCCAATCAGCCCCAGCATTTT
CASSPGDSPNQPQHF
>.|.|TRBJ1-2|TRBV7-2
TGTGCCAGCAGCGAAACTAACCCGGGTGGAGGCTACACCTTC
CASSETNPGGGYTF
>.|.|TRBJ1-5|TRBV2
TGTGCCAGCAAGGGGGATAGCAATCAGCCCCAGCATTTT
CASKGDSNQPQHF
>TRBD1|.|TRBJ2-1|TRBV12-5
TGTGCTAGTGGTTCTGGACAGGCCGGCTACAATGAGCAGTTCTTC
CASGSGQAGYNEQFF
>TRBD1|.|TRBJ1-1|TRBV19
TGTGCCAGTAGGAAGATTCGCCGGACAGGGGAAGAGTCTGAAGCTTTCTTT
CASRKIRRTGEESEAFF
>TRBD1|few|TRBJ1-2|TRBV7-9
TGTGCCAGCAGAAATTCAGACAGGGGCGCGACTAACTATGGCTACACCTTC
CASRNSDRGATNYGYTF
>TRBD2|.|TRBJ2-3|TRBV7-9
TGTGCCAGCAGCTTTCGTTCTAGCGGGCCCTTGACTACAGATACGCAGTATTTT
CASSFRSSGPLTTDTQYF
>TRBD1|once|TRBJ1-1|TRBV10-1
TGCGCCAGCAGCGATAGGGGGACAGGGTTGGTGAATACTGAAGCTTTCTTT
CASSDRGTGLVNTEAFF
>.|few|TRBJ1-1|TRBV5-1
TGCGCCAGCCGACAGAGGCAGGACCATTTGAACACTGAAGCTTTCTTT
CASRQRQDHLNTEAFF
>TRBD1|few|TRBJ1-3|TRBV5-6
TGTGCCAGCAGCACGGACAGGGGACCTGGAAACACCATATATTTT
CASSTDRGPGNTIYF
>.|.|TRBJ1-3|TRBV6-5
TGTGCCAGCAGTTACTCGCCGGGGGCTGGAAACACCATATATTTT
CASSYSPGAGNTIYF
>TRBD1|.|TRBJ2-7|TRBV4-1
TGCGCCAGCAGCCAAGTAGGGGGCGCAGAGGCCTACGAGCAGTACTTC
CASSQVGGAEAYEQYF
>TRBD1|once|TRBJ1-2|TRBV28
TGTGCCAGCAGTTTAAATGGACAGGTTTTTTATGGCTACACCTTC
CASSLNGQVFYGYTF
>TRBD2|.|TRBJ2-1|TRBV29-1
TGCAGCGTTGAAGATTGGGACTCGCGGGGGTACAATGAGCAGTTCTTC
CSVEDWDSRGYNEQFF
>TRBD1|.|TRBJ2-1|TRBV7-3
TGTGCCAGCCCATCGTCCGTTTCTAGGGGACAGGGCTCCTACAATGAGCAGTTCTTC
CASPSSVSRGQGSYNEQFF
>TRBD1|.|TRBJ1-1|TRBV6-6
TGTGCCATGAGGAAGGGACAGGAGAACACTGAAGCTTTCTTT
CAMRKGQENTEAFF
>.|.|TRBJ1-5|TRBV6-1
TGTGCCAGCAGTGATCTTGTTGGGGGGAATCAGCCCCAGCATTTT
CASSDLVGGNQPQHF
>.|.|TRBJ1-1|TRBV6-5
TGTGCCAGCAGTTACTCTGAAGCAGGGTTGACTGAAGCTTTCTTT
CASSYSEAGLTEAFF
>TRBD1|.|TRBJ1-1|TRBV9
TGTGCCAGCAGCCCGCGGGACAGGGTCTTTGACGGTGAAGCTTTCTTT
CASSPRDRVFDGEAFF
>.|.|TRBJ1-1|TRBV19
TGTGCCAGTAGCTCCAACTACATGGGAGCTTTCTTT
CASSSNYMGAFF
>.|.|TRBJ2-2|TRBV5-1
TGCGCCAGCAGCCGGTATGAAACCGGGGAGCTGTTTTTT
CASSRYETGELFF
>TRBD1|.|TRBJ2-2|TRBV25-1
TGTGCCAGCAATCCGGCTCCGGGACAGGGGGACACCGGGGAGCTGTTTTTT
CASNPAPGQGDTGELFF
>.|.|TRBJ1-2|TRBV3-1/TRBV3-2
TGTGCCAGCAGCCAAGATCATTCCATTCCAGACTATGGCTACACCTTC
CASSQDHSIPDYGYTF